The sequence of this T cell receptor (beta chain) was determined in a study of neurological immune-mediated disorders (dated 2019 in TCRdb). With regard to the full study: Among the approximately 34 multiple sclerosis patients, relapsing-remitting MS accounted for around 30 and secondary progressive MS accounted for 3. The study compared peripheral blood TCR-beta repertoires of HTLV-I-associated myelopathy (HAM/TSP) patients, multiple sclerosis patients and healthy controls using UMI-based sequencing. The 90 to 110 TCR-beta libraries included longitudinal samples, technical triplicates and paired sorted CD4+ and CD8+ T-cell subsets alongside PBMC samples. The cohort included about 70 subjects: about 14 with HAM/TSP, about 34 with multiple sclerosis, and about 20 healthy controls. Points the paper makes about the study in general: TCR clonal expansion was highest in HAM/TSP patients and lowest in MS patients, with MS patients falling below even healthy controls. In a phylogenetic analysis, the repertoires of 18 out of 34 MS patients fell into a single cluster of related CDR3 sequences, pointing to a possible signature at the repertoire level. No identical CDR3 amino acid sequences were shared among expanded clones across subjects, suggesting private TCR-beta repertoires in all groups. The MS cluster showed no association with clinical or MRI features, and the authors stated that larger cohorts are needed.

This clonotype was seen at least ten times. Its target antigen remains unknown. It has no much larger one-base neighbor in the sample; base qualities were not kept. Counted from cysteine to phenylalanine, this CDR3 has 14 amino acids. Just the 42-base CDR3 DNA is kept, in frame starting at base 1. V is clipped by 1 base and J by 0 bases, and the sequence between their germline boundaries is 7 bases long. Looking up the germline V gene (reference sequence) yields CDR1 DFQATT and CDR2 SNEGSKA. cDNA was synthesized by template-switch 5'RACE using a primer with a 10-nucleotide random unique molecular identifier that tagged each TCR transcript. Each sequencing run produced over 170 million TCR-beta sequences covering 15-18 subjects. The RNeasy kit was used for extraction of total RNA. The KAPA Real-time Library Amplification kit was used to amplify TCR-beta VDJ regions with primers targeting the TCR constant region and the 5'RACE anchor. Sample indexes and Illumina adaptors were added in a first PCR, and a second PCR then increased library yield. After Ampure bead purification, the roughly 650 bp TCR product was size-selected on a 2% E-gel SizeSelection system. Before pooling, library quality was checked on a Bioanalyzer, concentration was measured with Qubit, and libraries were quantified with the Kapa Library Quantification kit. An Illumina HiSeq 2500 sequenced the libraries paired-end 2 x 150 bp. To increase sequence diversity, about 23-32% phiX was spiked into each library pool. For the original study's pipeline: The quality-filtered reads were processed with the UMI-based MiGEC pipeline, whose error correction step removed more than 85% of the raw TCR sequences. VDJ genes were aligned to IMGT germline references, and clonotypes were defined by unique CDR3 amino acid sequence plus V-J genes. Clonal expansion, Shannon diversity and CDR3 relatedness (CalcPairwiseDistances, ClusterSamples) were evaluated with VDJtools, and phylogenetic trees were built with CLCbio workbench. Expanded clones were defined as having at least 8 unique UMIs, based on coefficient-of-variation modelling across technical triplicates. TCRdb reprocessing: public reads trimmed at Q25 with fastp, clones called with MiXCR, in-frame beta chains kept. One record per CDR3 amino acid sequence lists the most common genes and DNA. The V and J calls and clone size come from TCRdb's table, not from the authors' own analysis. This sample is represented by fewer than 65,000 distinct CDR3 sequences; about 4% of them were singletons. The top ten constitute about 3.1% of the sample.

For unsorted PBMC libraries, 2 million PBMCs were used after storage in RNAlater at -80 degrees C until RNA extraction. The multiple sclerosis patients were enrolled in a US clinical protocol that evaluated disease progression with magnetic resonance imaging. Peripheral blood was subjected to Ficoll-Hypaque density gradient centrifugation to isolate PBMCs, which were then cryopreserved in liquid nitrogen. The chain is made from TRBV20-1 and TRBJ2-4; the best D guess is TRBD2, with 5 bases matching. The TCR comes from a man aged 45 to 65 with multiple sclerosis. Sequenced: PBMCs. The nucleotides read TGCAGTGCTAGAGGTGGACTAGCCAAAAACATTCAGTACTTC. Its product reads: CSARGGLAKNIQYF.